This TCR beta chain stems from a study of vaccination effects on CD4 cells after COVID-19. ViraFEST used viral peptide pools to expand antigen-specific CD4+ T cells before sequencing. Between days 9 and 11 of culture, CD4+ T cells were separated out. Each participant was given two doses of one vaccine (BNT162b2 or mRNA-1273). Every well housed some 1.8 million PBMC, which grew in culture alongside around 10 IU/ml IL-2 and roughly 9.9 ug/ml peptides. Clones were sequenced by immunoSEQ multiplex PCR, and TCRdb holds only the in-frame ones, with some missing. This table has approximately 25,000 clones, almost 80% appearing once. General study points: At late timepoints after vaccination, vaccine- and infection-induced clones shrank markedly.

Trimming removed 4 bases from V and 1 base from J, with 4 bases in between. The length of the CDR3 is 12 residues. Germline V gene sequence: CDR1 SGHAT, CDR2 FQNNGV. Of note for this clone: The antigen remains unidentified.

This chain connects TRBV11-2 to TRBJ1-1; D is unresolved. This receptor was identified in a human donor who received a COVID-19 vaccine. Some clones in this sample may be carry-over from other donors' samples. The sequencing here drew on CD4+ T cells from PBMCs cultured with SARS-CoV-2 spike peptides, taken after COVID-19 vaccination. The CDR3 region is CASSWTNTEAFF. The CDR3 coding sequence is TGTGCCAGCAGCTGGACGAACACTGAAGCTTTCTTT.